A single sample is the source of the 5 T cell receptor beta chains below, sequenced in a study of blood T cell repertoires in COVID-19. Repertoires were generated with immunoSEQ multiplex PCR, while TCRdb's copy carries only in-frame clones and drops some. This sample has 250,000 or so clones; roughly 89% occur once, and the top ten carry 1.5%. The sequenced material came from peripheral blood. These receptors came from a woman aged 40 to 50 who had recovered from COVID-19.

The J gene is TRBJ2-5, the V gene TRBV11-2, with D perhaps TRBD2 (7 bases). CDR1 is SGHAT and CDR2 is FQNNGV in the germline V gene. The CDR3 sequence is 17 residues long. V was trimmed by 4 bases and J by 4 bases, leaving 22 bases between them. CDR3 protein: CASSSYLTGGGGETQYF. The CDR3 bases are TGTGCCAGCAGCTCGTATCTTACGGGGGGCGGAGGAGAGACCCAGTACTTC.

This chain links TRBV2 with TRBJ1-2, with 10 bases identical to TRBD1. Germline V gene data show CDR1 as SNHLY and CDR2 as FYNNEI. J lost 4 bases, V lost 6 bases, and 8 bases had no gene match. The CDR3 sequence is 15 residues long. CDR3 sequence: CASSRETGGVYGYTF. The CDR3 DNA sequence: TGTGCCAGCAGCCGAGAGACAGGGGGCGTCTATGGCTACACCTTC.

The chain employs TRBV24-1 and TRBJ2-1, with 8 bases that match TRBD2. The trim removed 3 bases at V and 0 bases at J, leaving 6 bases unmatched. This CDR3 has 17 amino acids. Germline V CDR1 and CDR2: KGHDR, SFDVKD. For the CDR3, the DNA is TGTGCCACCAGTGATGATACGCGGGGGGTCTCCTACAATGAGCAGTTCTTC. As protein: CATSDDTRGVSYNEQFF.

This sequence joins TRBV12-3 or TRBV12-4 and TRBJ2-3, with TRBD2 as a possible D gene (5 bases). V lost 5 bases and J 6 bases, leaving 12 bases between the germline ends. The CDR3 contains 13 residues. CDR3 bases: TGTGCCAGCAGTCCCCTCCGCGGGGATACGCAGTATTTT. This sequence encodes CASSPLRGDTQYF.

The chain has TRBV2 and TRBJ2-3, with 10 bases identical to TRBD1. The V gene end was trimmed by 6 bases and the J gene end by 3 bases; junction bases not matched to a gene: 3. This CDR3 spans 14 amino acids. In germline, CDR1 is SNHLY, CDR2 FYNNEI. The DNA of the CDR3 is TGTGCCAGCAGATGGACAGGGGGGACAGATACGCAGTATTTT. Encoded protein: CASRWTGGTDTQYF.